Following are 30 T cell receptor beta chains from one sample sequenced in a study of shared T cell receptors in the human thymus. Assay: immunoSEQ multiplex PCR; the TCRdb copy retains only in-frame clones and omits some. The sample has roughly 700,000 clones; 88% are singletons. Separately, the same data were catalogued under a study of human thymus T cells.

What was sequenced was thymocytes. The source of these receptors is a boy under two years old with a congenital heart defect.

J is TRBJ2-5 and V is TRBV11-3; 12 nucleotides align to TRBD2. Germline V CDR1 and CDR2: SGHNT, YENEEA. Trimming cost V 5 bases and J 3 bases; bases outside gene matches: 4. This CDR3 spans 15 amino acids. In nucleotides, the CDR3 is TGTGCCAGCAGCCCATGGACTAGCGGGGAAGAGACCCAGTACTTC. Protein product: CASSPWTSGEETQYF.

The chain joins TRBV4-3 to TRBJ1-4; 9 positions match TRBD1. The length of the CDR3 is 17 residues. From germline, CDR1 is LGHNA and CDR2 YSLEER. Germline trimming cut 1 base from V and 7 bases from J; bases unmatched to any gene: 10. The CDR3 DNA sequence: TGCGCCAGCAGCCAAGGAGGACGGGGACAGGGTTCTGAAAAACTGTTTTTT. Amino acid sequence: CASSQGGRGQGSEKLFF.

The V call is TRBV27, the J call TRBJ2-7; 11 bases map to TRBD1. This CDR3 is built from 17 residues. V dropped 6 bases and J dropped 0; count of bases not matched to a gene: 10. Germline values: CDR1 MNHEY, CDR2 SMNVEV (reference sequence). The CDR3 DNA reads TGTGCCAGCAGACCGGACAGGGGGCGGGGGAGCTCCTACGAGCAGTACTTC. This encodes CASRPDRGRGSSYEQYF.

The rearrangement uses TRBV5-5 and TRBJ2-6, with 9 bases identical to TRBD1. Germline lookup yields CDR1 SGHKS and CDR2 YYEKEE (reference sequence). V gave up 0 bases and J gave up 2 bases; unmatched junction bases: 9. This CDR3 has 19 amino acids. This chain's CDR3 is CASSLADRDRVPGANVLTF. In DNA, the CDR3 is TGTGCCAGCAGCTTGGCTGACCGGGACAGGGTTCCTGGGGCCAACGTCCTGACTTTC.

The gene calls are TRBV4-1 and TRBJ2-4; 11 bases match TRBD2. Per germline, CDR1 MGHRA and CDR2 YSYEKL. This CDR3 is 17 amino acids long. V shed 4 bases and J 0 bases; nucleotides not matched to a gene: 5. The CDR3 here is CASSRPLAGVAKNIQYF. In DNA, the CDR3 is TGCGCCAGCAGCCGCCCACTAGCGGGAGTAGCCAAAAACATTCAGTACTTC.

The rearrangement joins TRBV5-1 to TRBJ2-7; maybe TRBD2 (6 bases). This CDR3 has 15 residues. V dropped 5 bases and J dropped 3 bases, with 18 bases sitting between them. The germline V gene encodes CDR1 SGHRS and CDR2 YFSETQ. CDR3 sequence reads: CASRLVASAVYEQYF. The CDR3 region has the DNA TGCGCCAGCAGGTTAGTTGCTAGCGCCGTCTACGAGCAGTACTTC.

This sequence joins TRBV4-1 and TRBJ2-7; 8 nucleotides align to TRBD1. Germline trimming cut 1 base from V and 4 bases from J; bases unmatched to any gene: 6. Germline values: CDR1 MGHRA, CDR2 YSYEKL. There are 15 residues in the CDR3. The CDR3 DNA is TGCGCCAGCAGCCAAGGGGGACAGGAGCTTTACGAGCAGTACTTC. This gives the protein CASSQGGQELYEQYF.

The V and J genes are TRBV28 and TRBJ2-7; D gene uncertain. Germline assignment: CDR1 MDHEN and CDR2 SYDVKM. V lost 1 base and J lost 0, with 13 bases in between. CDR3 length: 16 amino acids. The CDR3 DNA is TGTGCCAGCAGTTTATTTCGCACTGACTCCTCCTACGAGCAGTACTTC. Translating it yields CASSLFRTDSSYEQYF.

The J gene is TRBJ2-7, the V gene TRBV11-2, with D possibly matching TRBD1 (6 bases). The CDR3 totals 16 residues. Germline assignment: CDR1 SGHAT and CDR2 FQNNGV. Trimming shortened V by 0 bases and J by 2 bases, and 14 bases separated the two germline ends. The CDR3, as DNA: TGTGCCAGCAGCTTAGATGACAGGCGATCAACCTACGAGCAGTACTTC. Translation: CASSLDDRRSTYEQYF.

The rearrangement links TRBV5-4 to TRBJ2-5; D is undetermined. Germline CDR1 is SGHNT and CDR2 is YYREEE (reference sequence). V was trimmed by 4 bases and J by 1 base, leaving 11 bases between them. The CDR3 runs to 14 residues. CDR3 protein: CASSPGPLQETQYF. The CDR3 nucleotides read TGTGCCAGCAGCCCTGGGCCGCTCCAAGAGACCCAGTACTTC.

The rearrangement links TRBV6-5 to TRBJ2-3; tentative D call: TRBD1 (6 bases). CDR1 is MNHEY and CDR2 is SVGAGI in the germline V gene. This CDR3 has 15 amino acids. V was clipped by 2 bases and J by 1 base, with 10 bases between them. This CDR3 reads CASSYRAGGTDTQYF. The CDR3 bases are TGTGCCAGCAGTTACAGGGCAGGGGGCACAGATACGCAGTATTTT.

The rearrangement joins TRBV28 to TRBJ2-1; TRBD2 matches at 10 bases. The J segment lost 7 bases and the V segment lost 5 bases, leaving 2 bases of the junction unmatched. The CDR3 covers 13 residues. Germline V gene sequence: CDR1 MDHEN, CDR2 SYDVKM. CDR3 amino acids: CASSPSGSNEQFF. CDR3 nucleotide sequence: TGTGCCAGCAGTCCTAGCGGGAGTAATGAGCAGTTCTTC.

The chain combines TRBV28 with TRBJ1-1, with D possibly TRBD1 on 6 matching bases. The CDR3 is made up of 18 amino acids. The V gene lost 3 bases and the J gene lost 0 bases, with 20 bases spanning the gap. CDR1 is MDHEN and CDR2 is SYDVKM in the germline V gene. The CDR3, as DNA: TGTGCCAGCAGTTTGGCAAGTGGCAGGGGCCCAATGAACACTGAAGCTTTCTTT. Its protein is CASSLASGRGPMNTEAFF.

The chain recombines TRBV9 with TRBJ2-7; 8 bases line up with TRBD2. CDR1 and CDR2 (germline): SGDLS, YYNGEE. The CDR3 has 18 amino acids. V shed 1 base, J shed 4 bases, and the junction held 16 bases outside the gene matches. The CDR3 loop is CASSVRGWTGGPGYEQYF. For the CDR3, the DNA is TGTGCCAGCAGCGTACGCGGCTGGACGGGAGGGCCTGGATACGAGCAGTACTTC.

V gene TRBV15 combines with J gene TRBJ2-3; 11 nucleotides agree with TRBD2. V gave up 0 bases and J gave up 6 bases; unmatched junction bases: 11. There are 18 residues in the CDR3. Germline assignment: CDR1 LNHNV and CDR2 YYDKDF (reference sequence). The CDR3 loop is CATSRDPPLAGVVDTQYF. CDR3 nucleotides: TGTGCCACCAGCAGAGACCCCCCACTAGCGGGAGTTGTGGATACGCAGTATTTT.

The V and J genes are TRBV10-3 and TRBJ1-1, with a weak D call TRBD1 (6 bases). V was pared by 5 bases and J by 4 bases, with 17 bases between. This CDR3 region has 15 residues. CDR1 ENHRY and CDR2 SYGVKD come from the germline V gene. This CDR3 reads CAISRGTGRSTEAFF. DNA for the CDR3: TGTGCCATCAGTCGTGGCACAGGGCGGAGCACTGAAGCTTTCTTT.

The J gene is TRBJ2-7, the V gene TRBV7-2, with TRBD2 matching 9 bases. The germline gives CDR1 SGHTA, CDR2 FQGNSA. J gave up 7 bases and V 5 bases, and 6 bases lay outside the gene matches. CDR3 size: 13 residues. The CDR3 DNA follows: TGTGCCAGCAGCCGAACTAGCGGGCGAGAGCAGTACTTC. Its protein is CASSRTSGREQYF.

CDR3 protein: CASSHQLASSYEQYF. The DNA for the CDR3 is TGTGCCAGCAGCCACCAACTAGCAAGCTCCTACGAGCAGTACTTC. V gene TRBV27 combines with J gene TRBJ2-7, with D maybe TRBD2 (6 bases). CDR3 length: 15 amino acids. V lost 6 bases, J lost 0 bases, and 15 bases lay in between. CDR1 and CDR2 from the germline V gene are MNHEY and SMNVEV (reference sequence).

The J gene is TRBJ1-3, the V gene TRBV30, with TRBD1 matching 10 bases. Losses at the gene ends were 5 bases for V and 0 bases for J; bases not matched to a gene: 4. Germline-derived CDR1 and CDR2 are GTSNPN and SVGIG (reference sequence). CDR3 length equals 15 residues. The CDR3 DNA sequence: TGTGCCTGGTGTTGGGACAGGGGCTCTGGAAACACCATATATTTT. Translated, it gives CAWCWDRGSGNTIYF.

The chain recombines TRBV10-3 with TRBJ1-2; possibly TRBD1 for D (5 bases). The CDR3 spans 14 residues. The V gene's germline CDR1 is ENHRY and CDR2 SYGVKD. V was shortened by 11 bases and J by 0 bases, with 16 bases between the two germline ends. The CDR3 sequence: CASQQVSANYGYTF. For the CDR3, the DNA is TGTGCCTCCCAACAGGTCAGCGCTAACTATGGCTACACCTTC.

This clone was observed a few times. The CDR3 sequence is CASTHGGSNEKLFF. The CDR3 DNA sequence: TGTGCCAGCACCCACGGGGGGTCTAATGAAAAACTGTTTTTT. This chain joins TRBV5-4 and TRBJ1-4; TRBD1 might be the D (5 bases). CDR1 and CDR2 from the germline V gene are SGHNT and YYREEE (reference sequence). The CDR3 is made up of 14 amino acids. Trimming cost V 6 bases and J 3 bases, with 12 bases left between them.

This clone showed up just once. The chain carries TRBV21-1 and TRBJ2-7; the D call of TRBD2 is as the table states it, not checked on the DNA. TRBV21-1 is assigned pseudogene status. The CDR3 is 14 amino acids. CDR3 amino acids: CASSKAGGSREQYF. The DNA of the CDR3 is TGTGCCAGCAGCAAAGCGGGGGGTAGCCGCGAGCAGTACTTC.

The chain employs TRBV7-9 and TRBJ2-7, with TRBD1 identical over 9 bases. Germline assignment: CDR1 SEHNR and CDR2 FQNEAQ (reference sequence). The CDR3 is made up of 15 amino acids. With 5 bases clipped from V and 1 base from J, the junction kept 6 bases outside the gene matches. CDR3 loop: CASSPGQGSSYEQYF. In DNA, the CDR3 is TGTGCCAGCAGCCCCGGACAGGGGTCATCCTACGAGCAGTACTTC.

Details on this clone: In the same sample, other DNA sequences code for this CDR3. The V gene is TRBV4-3, the J gene TRBJ2-4; TRBD1 is a possible D gene (5 bases). Germline V gene lookup returns CDR1 LGHNA and CDR2 YSLEER. The V end was cut by 0 bases, the J end by 1 base, with 10 bases between. This CDR3 has 16 residues. For the CDR3, the DNA is TGCGCCAGCAGCCAAGACGGCAGGGCGGCCAAAAACATTCAGTACTTC. Translating it yields CASSQDGRAAKNIQYF.

The table lists this clone with a count of one. The chain joins TRBV19 to TRBJ1-2, with D unresolved. The V end lost 3 bases, the J end lost 3 bases, and 11 bases lay between the germline ends. The CDR3 extends over 14 amino acids. In germline, CDR1 is LNHDA, CDR2 SQIVND (reference sequence). The CDR3: CASSIEAPDYGYTF. CDR3 nucleotides: TGTGCCAGTAGTATCGAAGCCCCTGACTATGGCTACACCTTC.

The V call is TRBV5-4, the J call TRBJ1-2; 9 nucleotides align to TRBD1. The CDR3 extends over 13 amino acids. The germline V gene encodes CDR1 SGHNT and CDR2 YYREEE (reference sequence). After removal of 4 bases from V and 6 bases from J, the junction contained 4 bases not matched to a gene. In DNA, the CDR3 is TGTGCCAGCAGCGGGACAGGGAGGAATGGCTACACCTTC. Its protein is CASSGTGRNGYTF.

The chain combines TRBV6-1 with TRBJ2-3; weak D call: TRBD1 (6 bases). Trimming cost V 5 bases and J 1 base, with 13 bases left between them. This CDR3 comprises 15 residues. Germline-derived CDR1 and CDR2 are MNHNS and SASEGT. The CDR3 reads CASSLRGAGTDTQYF. For the CDR3, the DNA is TGTGCCAGCAGTCTCAGGGGCGCAGGCACAGATACGCAGTATTTT.

The chain links TRBV28 to TRBJ1-5; the D is unclear. The CDR3 contains 17 residues. V was shortened by 4 bases and J by 2 bases, with 18 bases between the two germline ends. Per the germline V gene, CDR1 is MDHEN and CDR2 is SYDVKM. In nucleotides, the CDR3 is TGTGCCAGCAGTTCCGGGAAAAGTCGGGGTGGCAATCAGCCCCAGCATTTT. Amino acid sequence: CASSSGKSRGGNQPQHF.

The rearrangement links TRBV7-2 to TRBJ1-2, with D hard to call. Germline lookup yields CDR1 SGHTA and CDR2 FQGNSA. This CDR3 comprises 17 residues. Trimming removed 4 bases at V and 4 bases at J, with 22 bases between. In DNA form, the CDR3 reads TGTGCCAGCAGCTACATTTTTCGGCGAACTATATTCTATGGCTACACCTTC. Protein product: CASSYIFRRTIFYGYTF.

The chain employs TRBV5-6 and TRBJ1-5; TRBD1 matches 9 bases. Germline V lookup: CDR1 SGHDT, CDR2 YYEEEE. The CDR3 is made up of 16 amino acids. V lost 5 bases and J lost 7; bases outside the gene matches: 13. Here the CDR3 DNA reads TGTGCCAGCAGTCCCTTTCCGGGACAGGGCTACCAGCCCCAGCATTTT. This translates into CASSPFPGQGYQPQHF.